Shown below are 19 T cell receptor beta chains from a single sample sequenced in a study of patients and donors after allogeneic stem cell transplantation. MiXCR, run by TCRdb on the RT-PCR reads, gives a single entry per CDR3 protein. The sample has fewer than 200,000 distinct CDR3 sequences, about 30% seen once. The sample comprised blood, either unsorted or a sorted T cell fraction (not recorded which). The receptors originated from a human donor who was either an allogeneic HSCT recipient or a stem cell or donor lymphocyte infusion donor (not recorded which). It is not recorded whose cells these are; they may come from a transplant donor.

The table lists this clonotype with a few counts. The chain combines TRBV4-3 with TRBJ2-1; a possible D gene is TRBD2 (5 bases). Germline CDR1 and CDR2: LGHNA and YSLEER. Trimming shortened V by 0 bases and J by 0 bases, and 9 bases separated the two germline ends. There are 16 residues in the CDR3. This chain's CDR3 is CASSQEAGRSYNEQFF. The CDR3 DNA reads TGCGCCAGCAGCCAAGAGGCGGGCCGCTCCTACAATGAGCAGTTCTTC.

This clonotype was seen a handful of times. The chain uses TRBV2 and TRBJ1-6; maybe TRBD1 (5 bases). The length of the CDR3 is 13 residues. Between the trimmed V and J ends, which lost 3 bases and 7 bases, there was a span of 7 bases. Per germline, CDR1 SNHLY and CDR2 FYNNEI. The CDR3 region has the DNA TGTGCCAGCAGTGACAGGGTCAATTCACCCCTCCACTTT. Encoded protein: CASSDRVNSPLHF.

This chain connects TRBV9 to TRBJ2-2; D ambiguous. Germline CDR1 SGDLS, CDR2 YYNGEE. CDR3 size: 15 residues. Trimming shortened V by 0 bases and J by 4 bases, and 10 bases separated the two germline ends. CDR3 in amino acids: CASSVAQTITGELFF. The CDR3 region has the DNA TGTGCCAGCAGCGTAGCTCAGACAATCACCGGGGAGCTGTTTTTT.

This rearrangement joins TRBV2 to TRBJ2-1, with D possibly called TRBD1 or TRBD2 (6 bases each). Trimming left V 7 bases short and J 1 base short, with 14 bases between. This CDR3 is 15 amino acids long. In germline, CDR1 is SNHLY, CDR2 FYNNEI. The CDR3 loop reads CASIQGGGSYNEQFF. The CDR3 bases are TGTGCCAGCATCCAAGGAGGGGGATCCTACAATGAGCAGTTCTTC.

The gene calls are TRBV4-1 and TRBJ2-6; weak D call: TRBD2 (5 bases). Deletions cut 2 bases from V and 0 bases from J, with 8 bases between. Germline CDR1 MGHRA, CDR2 YSYEKL. This CDR3 comprises 16 residues. The CDR3: CASSQIGSSGANVLTF. The CDR3 region has the DNA TGCGCCAGCAGCCAAATAGGGAGCTCTGGGGCCAACGTCCTGACTTTC.

The chain is built from TRBV5-1 and TRBJ1-2; tentative D call: TRBD1 (6 bases). The CDR3 consists of 14 residues. The germline V and J ends were trimmed by 4 bases and 4 bases, with 14 bases remaining between them. Germline V CDR1 and CDR2: SGHRS, YFSETQ. CDR3 nucleotides: TGCGCCAGCAGCCCCCGGACAGATAGCTATGGCTACACCTTC. Translating it yields CASSPRTDSYGYTF.

V usage is TRBV4-2 and J usage is TRBJ1-5; D remains ambiguous. This CDR3 has 13 amino acids. V was clipped by 8 bases and J by 3 bases, with 11 bases between them. CDR1 and CDR2 from the germline V gene are LGHNA and YNFKEQ. CDR3 residues: CASADGNNQPQHF. The DNA for the CDR3 is TGTGCCAGCGCCGACGGGAACAATCAGCCCCAGCATTTT.

This clonotype has only a few counts. The chain couples TRBV24-1 to TRBJ1-1; D not certain. The CDR3 has 15 residues. The V and J ends lost 4 bases and 6 bases respectively, with 17 bases between them. Germline loops: CDR1 KGHDR, CDR2 SFDVKD. The CDR3 loop is CATSESGSPTPEAFF. CDR3 nucleotide sequence: TGTGCCACCAGTGAATCCGGGTCCCCGACTCCTGAAGCTTTCTTT.

V usage is TRBV10-3 and J usage is TRBJ1-6; 8 positions match TRBD1. Germline trimming cut 10 bases from V and 7 bases from J; bases unmatched to any gene: 12. This CDR3 is 15 amino acids long. Germline values: CDR1 ENHRY, CDR2 SYGVKD. CDR3 DNA sequence: TGTGCCAGTAATGGTTGGACAGGGCACAATTCACCCCTCCACTTT. This encodes CASNGWTGHNSPLHF.

The rearrangement uses TRBV27 and TRBJ2-7; D not resolved. Trimming removed 0 bases at V and 3 bases at J, with 6 bases between. The length of the CDR3 is 13 residues. Germline values: CDR1 MNHEY, CDR2 SMNVEV (reference sequence). CDR3 nucleotide sequence: TGTGCCAGCAGTTTATCTAGTAACTACGAGCAGTACTTC. Amino acid sequence: CASSLSSNYEQYF.

This chain links TRBV6-6 with TRBJ1-3; D gene ambiguous. Trimming left V 5 bases short and J 0 bases short, with 8 bases between. This CDR3 is 14 amino acids long. Per the germline V gene, CDR1 is MNHNY and CDR2 is SVGAGI (reference sequence). The CDR3 DNA sequence: TGTGCCAGCAGTAAGACAAGCTCTGGAAACACCATATATTTT. Translating it yields CASSKTSSGNTIYF.

This clonotype was observed a handful of times. The chain links TRBV6-6 to TRBJ2-7, with 11 bases matching TRBD2. The germline gives CDR1 MNHNY, CDR2 SVGAGI (reference sequence). Germline trimming cut 6 bases from V and 4 bases from J; bases unmatched to any gene: 5. The CDR3 has 14 amino acids. This CDR3 reads CASSLTSGIYEQYF. In DNA, the CDR3 is TGTGCCAGCAGCCTGACTAGCGGGATATACGAGCAGTACTTC.

The gene calls are TRBV6-1 and TRBJ1-1, with TRBD1 matching over 8 bases. The CDR3 contains 13 residues. Germline V gives CDR1 MNHNS, CDR2 SASEGT. Trimming cost V 11 bases and J 1 base; bases outside gene matches: 6. The CDR3 nucleotides read TGTGCCGGCATGGGGACAGGGAACACTGAAGCTTTCTTT. It translates to CAGMGTGNTEAFF.

Only one count was recorded for this clonotype. The V call is TRBV10-3, the J call TRBJ2-1, with D uncertain. This CDR3 region has 14 residues. Per the germline V gene, CDR1 is ENHRY and CDR2 is SYGVKD. V was trimmed by 9 bases and J by 9 bases, leaving 21 bases between them. CDR3 nucleotides: TGTGCCATGAGAGCAACCGGCGCCCCGGGTGAGCAGTTCTTC. The encoded protein is CAMRATGAPGEQFF.

Only a few counts were recorded for this clonotype. The chain combines TRBV24-1 with TRBJ2-2; D could derive from TRBD1 or TRBD2 (5 bases each). CDR1 is KGHDR and CDR2 is SFDVKD in the germline V gene. This CDR3 spans 14 amino acids. V gave up 6 bases and J gave up 2 bases, with 9 bases separating them. The CDR3 reads CATSPGPNTGELFF. The CDR3 nucleotides are TGTGCCACCAGTCCGGGACCCAACACCGGGGAGCTGTTTTTT.

A few counts support this clonotype. The chain uses TRBV20-1 and TRBJ1-4; 7 bases are a match to TRBD1. The V segment lost 6 bases and the J segment 7 bases; nucleotides outside the gene matches: 8. From germline, CDR1 is DFQATT and CDR2 SNEGSKA (reference sequence). CDR3 length: 13 residues. The CDR3 bases are TGCAGTGCCCCGGGACAGCCTCTTGAAAAACTGTTTTTT. It is translated as CSAPGQPLEKLFF.

This chain uses TRBV6-5 with TRBJ2-1; TRBD1 might be the D (5 bases). Per germline, CDR1 MNHEY and CDR2 SVGAGI. V lost 0 bases and J lost 8, with 8 bases in between. This CDR3 is built from 13 residues. CDR3 residues: CASSYSQGYEQFF. The CDR3 DNA follows: TGTGCCAGCAGTTACTCCCAGGGCTATGAGCAGTTCTTC.

The CDR3 bases are TGCAGTGCTAGAGGGGACAGGAGCTCCTACGAGCAGTACTTC. It specifies CSARGDRSSYEQYF. The chain uses TRBV20-1 and TRBJ2-7, with 8 positions matching TRBD1. The CDR3 loop spans 14 amino acids. Per germline, CDR1 DFQATT and CDR2 SNEGSKA (reference sequence). The V and J ends lost 1 base and 0 bases, in that order; junction bases with no gene match: 2.

The CDR3 nucleotides read TGTGCCAACTCTAGCAAAGAGACCCAGTACTTC. Residues: CANSSKETQYF. This sequence joins TRBV6-1 and TRBJ2-5; D is possibly TRBD2 (5 bases). Germline-derived CDR1 and CDR2 are MNHNS and SASEGT. The CDR3 is 11 amino acids. The germline V and J ends were trimmed by 10 bases and 3 bases, with 9 bases remaining between them.